This TCR beta chain came from a study of blood T cell repertoires in COVID-19 (TCRdb year 2020). Looking at the study overall: Samples covering the acute and convalescent phases of COVID-19 were provided by collaborators in the United States, Italy and Spain. HLA class I and class II types, where available, came from metadata supplied by the sample provider rather than from assay-based typing. The samples were drawn from two sources: the first 160 participants of the ongoing ImmuneRACE study, and over 950 subjects contributed by 6 global collaborators. A de-identified subject ID, COVID-19 status, age in years and sex were almost always included in the sample metadata. The repertoires were made available in a free public database intended to serve as a resource for research on the immune response to SARS-CoV-2. The material from the prospective study consisted of cDNA or gDNA derived from T cells, B-cell-depleted T cells, or PBMCs. The dataset comprised deeply sampled blood TCRbeta repertoires from subjects exposed to, actively infected with, or recovered from COVID-19.

There are 15 amino acids in the CDR3, from cysteine to phenylalanine inclusive. The DNA shown is the 45-base CDR3, in frame from base 1. V ends up 4 bases short and J 7 bases short, with an unmatched junction base count of 9. CDR1 is given as SGHAT and CDR2 as FQNNGV, both from the germline V gene. Overall results and qualifications from the work: Clinical and demographic metadata were provided uncurated, with the amount varying by source and participant.

In Seattle, one collaborating source enrolled patients while the infection was active and tracked those patients longitudinally over the course of disease. Each collaborating institution followed its own protocols to collect whole blood in K2EDTA tubes. For TCRbeta analysis, collaborators shipped samples in one of three forms: frozen whole blood, isolated PBMCs, or DNA extracted from either of those sample types. To note about this clone: No antigen is known for it. No quality values exist for individual bases; no much larger clone is one base distant.

TCRbeta CDR3 regions were amplified from genomic DNA by means of the immunoSEQ Assay, a bias-controlled multiplex PCR. In the paper's pipeline: Nucleated cell counts per sample were estimated from amplification of reference gene primers within the assay. To quantify the absolute abundance of each unique TCRbeta CDR3 rearrangement, sequence reads were collapsed and filtered. Productive Simpson clonality was computed per sample as the square root of Simpson's diversity index over productive rearrangements. The source is immuneACCESS, and TCRdb retained only in-frame sequences with V and J called. Part of the clones is not carried over; for the studies checked, unresolved V genes explain less than half of this, and the remainder is unexplained. V and J calls plus clone size are reproduced from that table; the DNA served to infer D and trimming. This sample is represented by a few hundred thousand clones; approximately 89% of them were singletons. More than 8.5% of the sample comes from the top ten.

The material sequenced was peripheral blood. Here the chain combines TRBV11-2 and TRBJ1-4; TRBD1 matches 7 bases in the middle. The TCR originated in a woman in her 70s with COVID-19, enrolled during active disease. The nucleotide sequence reads as follows: TGTGCCAGCAGCTCCGCGTCAGGGGGTGGTGAAAAACTGTTTTTT. Translated, this gives CASSSASGGGEKLFF.